This record concerns one T cell receptor beta chain sequence. The data stem from a study of blood T cell repertoires in COVID-19. The data were produced by immunoSEQ multiplex PCR, yet TCRdb's version contains in-frame clones alone and is incomplete. This table holds approximately 280,000 clones, about 90% found once. This CDR3 has 11 amino acids. Trimming took 6 bases from V and 8 from J, leaving 13 bases between them. In germline, CDR1 is GTSNPN, CDR2 SVGIG (reference sequence). The gene calls are TRBV30 and TRBJ1-2; no firm D call. The clonotype originates from a woman in her 30s who had recovered from COVID-19. Sequences were obtained from peripheral blood. The CDR3, as DNA: TGTGCCTGCGAGGAATCTTGGGGCTACACCTTC. Its protein is CACEESWGYTF.